This T cell receptor beta chain was sequenced in a study of blood T cell repertoires in COVID-19 (dated by TCRdb to 2019 to 2021). With respect to the entire study: The collaborator samples originated in the United States, Italy and Spain and spanned the acute and convalescent phases of COVID-19. The material from the prospective study consisted of cDNA or gDNA derived from T cells, B-cell-depleted T cells, or PBMCs. Deeply sampled blood TCRbeta repertoires from subjects exposed to, actively infected with, or recovered from COVID-19 were included in the dataset. A freely available public database, intended as a resource for researchers studying the immune response to SARS-CoV-2, is where the repertoires were released. Samples were obtained from the ongoing ImmuneRACE study (first 160 participants) and from some 1,200 subjects provided by 6 global collaborators. The sample metadata nearly always contained a de-identified subject ID, COVID-19 status, age in years and sex. HLA class I and class II types, where available, came from metadata supplied by the sample provider rather than from assay-based typing.

TCRbeta CDR3 regions were amplified from genomic DNA by means of the immunoSEQ Assay, a bias-controlled multiplex PCR. As for the authors' bioinformatics: The number of nucleated cells in each sample was estimated from the amplification of reference gene primers within the assay. To quantify the absolute abundance of each unique TCRbeta CDR3 rearrangement, sequence reads were collapsed and filtered. Productive Simpson clonality was computed per sample as the square root of Simpson's diversity index over productive rearrangements. The source is immuneACCESS, and TCRdb retained only in-frame sequences with V and J called. Part of the clones is not carried over; for the studies checked, unresolved V genes explain less than half of this, and the remainder is unexplained. The DNA gave D and trimming, while V, J and clone size come from that table. This sample is represented by about 150,000 clones; approximately 80% of them were singletons. Approximately 12% of the sample comes from the top ten.

Broader findings and caveats from the paper: The amount of clinical and demographic metadata varied by source and participant and was provided uncurated.

Whole blood was collected in K2EDTA tubes by collaborating institutions according to the institutions' own protocols. For TCRbeta analysis, collaborators shipped samples as frozen whole blood, isolated PBMCs, or DNA extracted from either of those sample types. On this clone itself: The target of this receptor is not known. The sample holds no much larger clone one base away, and base qualities are not on file.

V and J lose 5 bases and 5 bases, and a span of 15 bases separates them. As encoded in the germline V gene (reference sequence), CDR1 is LNHNV while CDR2 is YYDKDF. From the cysteine up to the phenylalanine, the CDR3 has a length of 14 residues. Only CDR3 DNA is held: 42 bases, read in frame from base 1. The receptor comes from a man aged 60 to 75 with active or convalescent COVID-19. The chain joins TRBV15 to TRBJ1-1; TRBD1 is perhaps the D gene, given 6 matching bases. The sample taken for sequencing was peripheral blood. The CDR3 corresponds to CATSPNKGVTEAFF. At the DNA level, the sequence is TGTGCCACCAGCCCAAATAAGGGGGTTACTGAAGCTTTCTTT.